Presented here are 21 T cell receptor beta chains from one specimen sequenced in a study of cytomegalovirus exposure and HLA in healthy donors. PCR employed 60 Vbeta and 13 Jbeta primers. Measured with immunoSEQ multiplex PCR; TCRdb has only the in-frame clones, and not every one. The sample lists some 150,000 clones; 77% were seen once. The material sequenced was PBMCs. Source of these receptors: a man aged 30 to 39 in good health and CMV-seropositive.

This clone has a handful of counts. The chain's CDR3 is CASSLASGGTVSYEQYF. CDR3 DNA sequence: TGCGCCAGCAGCTTGGCCTCAGGGGGGACAGTATCCTACGAGCAGTACTTC. This chain joins TRBV5-1 and TRBJ2-7; the D gene is possibly TRBD1 (7 bases). V lost 0 bases, J lost 1 base, and 17 bases lay in between. Germline V CDR1 and CDR2: SGHRS, YFSETQ. The CDR3 runs 17 residues.

The V gene is TRBV21-1, the J gene TRBJ2-7; the DNA was not compared with TRBD1, the D call given in the table. TRBV21-1 is termed a pseudogene. This CDR3 contains 16 residues. CDR3 sequence (DNA): TGTGCCAGCAGCAAAGACGGACACCCCAGCTCCTACGAGCAGTACTTC. Residues: CASSKDGHPSSYEQYF.

The chain links TRBV5-6 to TRBJ2-5; possibly TRBD1 for D (6 bases). Germline V gene lookup returns CDR1 SGHDT and CDR2 YYEEEE. V lost 4 bases to trimming and J lost 1 base, with 11 bases between them. CDR3 length: 14 amino acids. CDR3 residues: CASSPGQPQETQYF. Written as DNA, the CDR3 is TGTGCCAGCAGCCCCGGACAGCCCCAAGAGACCCAGTACTTC. Variable domain in full (rest from reference TRBV5-6 and TRBJ2-5): DAGVTQSPTHLIKTRGQQVTLRCSPKSGHDTVSWYQQALGQGPQFIFQYYEEEERQRGNFPDRFSGHQFPNYSSELNVNALLLGDSALYLCASSPGQPQETQYFGPGTRLLVL.

The chain joins TRBV4-1 to TRBJ2-7, with D possibly TRBD1 on 5 matching bases. V lost 5 bases and J lost 3, with 11 bases in between. The CDR3 runs to 13 residues. CDR1 is MGHRA, CDR2 YSYEKL, per germline. In DNA form, the CDR3 reads TGCGCCAGCAGCGGCCCAGGGAACTACGAGCAGTACTTC. It is translated as CASSGPGNYEQYF.

Of note for this clone: Within the sample, other DNA sequences also encode this same CDR3. The rearrangement joins TRBV29-1 to TRBJ1-6; tentatively, D is TRBD1 (6 bases). Germline V gene data show CDR1 as SQVTM and CDR2 as ANQGSEA. V was shortened by 6 bases and J by 10 bases, with 16 bases between the two germline ends. The CDR3 is 13 residues long. Here the CDR3 DNA reads TGCAGCGTGGCCCGGGACACCTACTCACCCCTCCACTTT. It yields the protein CSVARDTYSPLHF. The full variable domain, rest sourced from reference TRBV29-1 and TRBJ1-6, is SAVISQKPSRDICQRGTSLTIQCQVDSQVTMMFWYRQQPGQSLTLIATANQGSEATYESGFVIDKFPISRPNLTFSTLTVSNMSPEDSSIYLCSVARDTYSPLHFGNGTRLTVT.

The V gene is TRBV4-1, the J gene TRBJ1-1, with no clear D. CDR1 and CDR2 from the germline V gene are MGHRA and YSYEKL. V was pared by 0 bases and J by 1 base, with 12 bases between. The CDR3 extends over 16 amino acids. The CDR3 DNA reads as TGCGCCAGCAGCCAAGATCATTCGAGAGGGAACACTGAAGCTTTCTTT. This codes for CASSQDHSRGNTEAFF.

The rearrangement links TRBV30 to TRBJ1-1; no clear D gene. CDR3 length: 13 amino acids. Germline CDR1 GTSNPN, CDR2 SVGIG (reference sequence). The V end was cut by 0 bases, the J end by 5 bases, with 10 bases between. CDR3 sequence reads: CAWSVTVWTEAFF. DNA for the CDR3: TGTGCCTGGAGTGTAACGGTTTGGACTGAAGCTTTCTTT.

The chain links TRBV18 to TRBJ2-5; 10 bases match TRBD2. Trimming cost V 1 base and J 4 bases; bases outside gene matches: 0. This CDR3 spans 14 amino acids. Germline V gene sequence: CDR1 KGHSH, CDR2 LQKENI. DNA of the CDR3: TGTGCCAGCTCACCACAGCGGGGGGGAGAGACCCAGTACTTC. Amino acid sequence: CASSPQRGGETQYF. The entire variable domain, with the rest obtained from reference TRBV18 and TRBJ2-5, is as follows: NAGVMQNPRHLVRRRGQEARLRCSPMKGHSHVYWYRQLPEEGLKFMVYLQKENIIDESGMPKERFSAEFPKEGPSILRIQQVVRGDSAAYFCASSPQRGGETQYFGPGTRLLVL.

The chain has TRBV2 and TRBJ2-5; D is perhaps TRBD2 (6 bases). V lost 5 bases and J lost 4, with 8 bases in between. CDR1 and CDR2 (germline): SNHLY, FYNNEI. The CDR3 spans 12 residues. The CDR3 DNA is TGTGCCAGCAGTTACGGGGGAGAGACCCAGTACTTC. It yields the protein CASSYGGETQYF. Combining the CDR3 with reference TRBV2 and TRBJ2-5 gives the whole variable domain EPEVTQTPSHQVTQMGQEVILRCVPISNHLYFYWYRQILGQKVEFLVSFYNNEISEKSEIFDDQFSVERPDGSNFTLKIRSTKLEDSAMYFCASSYGGETQYFGPGTRLLVL.

The chain employs TRBV10-3 and TRBJ2-5; 10 nucleotides line up with TRBD2. The CDR3 spans 16 residues. Germline loops: CDR1 ENHRY, CDR2 SYGVKD. The J segment lost 5 bases and the V segment lost 2 bases, leaving 8 bases of the junction unmatched. CDR3 amino acids: CAISERSGGARETQYF. CDR3 DNA sequence: TGTGCCATCAGTGAGAGAAGCGGGGGGGCACGGGAGACCCAGTACTTC.

The chain joins TRBV27 to TRBJ2-7, with D possibly TRBD1 on 6 matching bases. This CDR3 is built from 13 residues. CDR1 and CDR2 from the germline V gene are MNHEY and SMNVEV (reference sequence). Trimming left V 3 bases short and J 6 bases short, with 12 bases between. As DNA, the CDR3 is TGTGCCAGCAGTTTGCACAGGGTGGGCGAGCAGTACTTC. This gives the protein CASSLHRVGEQYF.

The chain is built from TRBV5-1 and TRBJ1-3, with TRBD1 matching over 7 bases. J gave up 7 bases and V 0 bases, and 4 bases lay outside the gene matches. The germline V gene encodes CDR1 SGHRS and CDR2 YFSETQ. This CDR3 has 14 amino acids. The CDR3 region has the DNA TGCGCCAGCAGCTTGGGTAGGGGGCTCAACACCATATATTTT. Translating gives CASSLGRGLNTIYF.

The CDR3 DNA is TGTGCCAGCAGTTACGACAAGACGAACACCGGGGAGCTGTTTTTT. Amino acids: CASSYDKTNTGELFF. The chain employs TRBV6-6 and TRBJ2-2; the D is unclear. Germline CDR1 MNHNY, CDR2 SVGAGI (reference sequence). Trimming took 2 bases from V and 0 from J, leaving 7 bases between them. The CDR3 covers 15 residues.

Only one count was recorded for this clone. The chain recombines TRBV30 with TRBJ1-6; D gene uncertain. CDR1 is GTSNPN and CDR2 is SVGIG in the germline V gene (reference sequence). Trimming removed 1 base at V and 0 bases at J, with 4 bases between. This CDR3 has 14 residues. The CDR3 DNA reads TGTGCCTGGAGTGAGAGCTCCTATAATTCACCCCTCCACTTT. Amino acid sequence: CAWSESSYNSPLHF.

The chain recombines TRBV9 with TRBJ2-3; tentatively, D is TRBD2 (7 bases). The CDR3 sequence is 14 residues long. V was trimmed by 4 bases and J by 1 base, leaving 10 bases between them. In germline, CDR1 is SGDLS, CDR2 YYNGEE. This CDR3 is CASSQGGGTDTQYF. The CDR3 nucleotides are TGTGCCAGCAGCCAAGGGGGGGGCACAGATACGCAGTATTTT.

The CDR3 DNA follows: TGTGCCTGGGCCCTATCGGGGGGCTACACCTTC. Translated: CAWALSGGYTF. The chain couples TRBV30 to TRBJ1-2; D ambiguous. V was pared by 5 bases and J by 8 bases, with 12 bases between. Germline lookup yields CDR1 GTSNPN and CDR2 SVGIG (reference sequence). The CDR3 is 11 amino acids.

V and J are TRBV4-1 and TRBJ1-2; D is perhaps TRBD1 (5 bases). Germline lookup yields CDR1 MGHRA and CDR2 YSYEKL. The CDR3 is made up of 15 amino acids. V dropped 0 bases and J dropped 3 bases, with 11 bases sitting between them. The CDR3 nucleotides read TGCGCCAGCAGCCAAGAGATTATAGGGGACTATGGCTACACCTTC. Amino acid sequence: CASSQEIIGDYGYTF.

This clone was counted only a few times. The chain links TRBV18 to TRBJ1-1; D gene uncertain. CDR3 size: 12 residues. Per germline, CDR1 KGHSH and CDR2 LQKENI. Trimming took off 3 bases at V and 11 bases at J, with 13 bases between the two ends. The CDR3 sequence: CASSPDEGAAFF. The DNA of the CDR3 is TGTGCCAGCTCACCTGATGAGGGCGCGGCTTTCTTT.

The V and J genes are TRBV5-6 and TRBJ2-7; perhaps TRBD1 as D (6 bases). V was trimmed by 4 bases and J by 1 base, leaving 9 bases between them. The CDR3 has 13 amino acids. Germline V gene data show CDR1 as SGHDT and CDR2 as YYEEEE. As DNA, the CDR3 is TGTGCCAGCAGCCGACAGGCGTCCTACGAGCAGTACTTC. Translated: CASSRQASYEQYF.

The rearrangement uses TRBV7-9 and TRBJ2-7; TRBD1 matches 10 bases. The V gene end was trimmed by 11 bases and the J gene end by 1 base; junction bases not matched to a gene: 5. Germline V lookup: CDR1 SEHNR, CDR2 FQNEAQ (reference sequence). The CDR3 runs 13 residues. CDR3 in amino acids: CAGGQGLSYEQYF. CDR3 nucleotide sequence: TGTGCCGGGGGACAGGGGCTTTCCTACGAGCAGTACTTC.

V and J are TRBV9 and TRBJ2-1, with TRBD2 matching 13 bases. J gave up 10 bases and V 3 bases, and 10 bases lay outside the gene matches. Germline V gene lookup returns CDR1 SGDLS and CDR2 YYNGEE. The CDR3 consists of 16 residues. The CDR3 loop is CASSARTSGGGTEQFF. The CDR3 region has the DNA TGTGCCAGCAGCGCCCGAACTAGCGGGGGGGGGACGGAGCAGTTCTTC.